The next 10 T cell receptor beta chains were all read from a single sample in a study of blood T cell repertoires in COVID-19. Clones were read by immunoSEQ multiplex PCR, and TCRdb kept only the in-frame ones, dropping some. The data contain around 130,000 clones, approximately 87% of them seen just once; the ten biggest clones take up about 3.6%. Sequencing was performed on peripheral blood. The origin of the receptors is a woman aged 55-70 years with acute or convalescent COVID-19.

The rearrangement links TRBV5-1 to TRBJ1-2; D is perhaps TRBD1 (6 bases). Germline V CDR1 and CDR2: SGHRS, YFSETQ. This CDR3 is 15 amino acids long. V was pared by 4 bases and J by 4 bases, with 17 bases between. CDR3 sequence (DNA): TGCGCCAGCAGCGAAGATCCGACAGGCTCCTATGGCTACACCTTC. This sequence encodes CASSEDPTGSYGYTF.

The rearrangement links TRBV18 to TRBJ1-1; no clear D. This CDR3 is built from 13 residues. The ends were cut back, 3 bases at V and 3 bases at J, with 8 bases in the middle. The V gene's germline CDR1 is KGHSH and CDR2 LQKENI. CDR3 amino acids: CASSPGSYTEAFF. In DNA, the CDR3 is TGTGCCAGCTCACCGGGCAGCTACACTGAAGCTTTCTTT.

This chain links TRBV9 with TRBJ2-1; D gene unclear. Germline V gene data show CDR1 as SGDLS and CDR2 as YYNGEE. The CDR3 is 13 residues long. The ends were cut back, 0 bases at V and 5 bases at J, with 6 bases in the middle. In DNA form, the CDR3 reads TGTGCCAGCAGCGTAGCTCCAGACAATGAGCAGTTCTTC. Its protein product is CASSVAPDNEQFF.

V is TRBV4-1 and J is TRBJ2-5, with TRBD2 as a possible D gene (6 bases). Between the trimmed V and J ends, which lost 4 bases and 3 bases, there was a span of 12 bases. CDR3 size: 14 residues. Germline V gene sequence: CDR1 MGHRA, CDR2 YSYEKL. This CDR3 reads CASSPGGREETQYF. In DNA form, the CDR3 reads TGCGCCAGCAGCCCCGGGGGAAGGGAAGAGACCCAGTACTTC.

The V and J genes are TRBV29-1 and TRBJ2-7, with 7 bases aligning to TRBD1. The junction had 4 bases not matched to a gene; V was cut back by 5 bases and J by 3 bases. Germline CDR1 is SQVTM and CDR2 is ANQGSEA. This CDR3 spans 12 amino acids. CDR3 in amino acids: CSVRDSLYEQYF. The DNA of the CDR3 is TGCAGCGTTCGGGACAGCCTCTACGAGCAGTACTTC.

The J gene is TRBJ2-2, the V gene TRBV5-4; 8 positions agree with TRBD1. Looked up from germline, CDR1 is SGHNT and CDR2 is YYREEE (reference sequence). This CDR3 is built from 17 residues. J gave up 0 bases and V 4 bases, and 8 bases lay outside the gene matches. The CDR3 DNA reads TGTGCCAGCAGCCAACTCGGGACAGGCCCGAACACCGGGGAGCTGTTTTTT. Its translation is CASSQLGTGPNTGELFF.

The chain carries TRBV2 and TRBJ1-4, with 7 bases that match TRBD1. This CDR3 has 14 amino acids. Germline CDR1 is SNHLY and CDR2 is FYNNEI. With 1 base clipped from V and 8 bases from J, the junction kept 4 bases outside the gene matches. DNA of the CDR3: TGTGCCAGCAGTGAAGACAGGGGCTGGGAAAAACTGTTTTTT. Amino acid sequence: CASSEDRGWEKLFF.

V gene TRBV5-1 combines with J gene TRBJ2-1; 11 bases line up with TRBD2. The CDR3 is 18 residues long. V lost 0 bases to trimming and J lost 2 bases; unmatched junction nucleotides: 7. CDR1 and CDR2 (germline): SGHRS, YFSETQ. The CDR3 loop is CASSLGTLAGDPYNEQFF. CDR3 nucleotides: TGCGCCAGCAGCTTGGGGACACTAGCGGGAGACCCCTACAATGAGCAGTTCTTC.

Only a few counts were recorded for this clone. The gene calls are TRBV9 and TRBJ2-2; 8 bases fit TRBD1. The CDR3 is 15 residues long. J gave up 2 bases and V 3 bases, and 3 bases lay outside the gene matches. Germline assignment: CDR1 SGDLS and CDR2 YYNGEE. CDR3 residues: CASSETGANTGELFF. DNA for the CDR3: TGTGCCAGCAGCGAGACAGGGGCTAACACCGGGGAGCTGTTTTTT.

The V call is TRBV30, the J call TRBJ2-1; 9 bases match TRBD1. This CDR3 has 16 residues. V dropped 4 bases and J dropped 4; count of bases not matched to a gene: 11. Germline lookup yields CDR1 GTSNPN and CDR2 SVGIG (reference sequence). CDR3 in amino acids: CAWKVLTGTGYNEQFF. The DNA for the CDR3 is TGTGCCTGGAAGGTCCTAACCGGGACAGGGTACAATGAGCAGTTCTTC.